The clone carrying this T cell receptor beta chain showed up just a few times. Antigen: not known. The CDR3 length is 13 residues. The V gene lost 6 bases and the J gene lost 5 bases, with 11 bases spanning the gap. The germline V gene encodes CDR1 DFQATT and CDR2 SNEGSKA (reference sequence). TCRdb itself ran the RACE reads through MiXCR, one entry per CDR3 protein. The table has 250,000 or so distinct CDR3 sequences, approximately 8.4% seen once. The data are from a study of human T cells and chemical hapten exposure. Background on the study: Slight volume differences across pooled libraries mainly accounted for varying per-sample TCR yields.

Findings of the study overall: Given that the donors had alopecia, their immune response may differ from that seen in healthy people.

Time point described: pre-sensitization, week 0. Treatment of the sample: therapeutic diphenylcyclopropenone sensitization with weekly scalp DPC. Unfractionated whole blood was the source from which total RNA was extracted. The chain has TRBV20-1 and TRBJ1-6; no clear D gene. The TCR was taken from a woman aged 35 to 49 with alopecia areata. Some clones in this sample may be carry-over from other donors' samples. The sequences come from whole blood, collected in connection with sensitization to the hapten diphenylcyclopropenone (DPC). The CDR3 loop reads CSAWENNNSPLHF. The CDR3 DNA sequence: TGCAGTGCCTGGGAGAACAATAATTCACCCCTCCACTTT.